This is a list of T cell receptor beta chains from one sample in a study of T cell responses to AZD1222 COVID-19 vaccine. Clones were read by immunoSEQ multiplex PCR, and TCRdb kept only the in-frame ones, dropping some. The repertoire has around 120,000 clones, 85% to 95% of them found once; the top ten carry 4.5% to 6%. The material was peripheral blood, obtained 28 days after the second AZD1222 dose. Receptor source: an adult who received the AZD1222 COVID-19 vaccine. CDR3s include the opening cysteine and the closing phenylalanine or tryptophan. A D gene is named only where the DNA matches it firmly. Clone size is stated in some rows and not others, as once, few, many or a class when expanded.

J | size | D | V | CDR3 | DNA
TRBJ2-1 | - | - | TRBV9 | CASSAVPSSYNEQFF | TGTGCCAGCAGCGCCGTCCCCAGCTCCTACAATGAGCAGTTCTTC
TRBJ2-3 | - | TRBD2 | TRBV4-3 | CASSPYGLAGGPASTDTQYF | TGCGCCAGCAGCCCTTACGGGCTAGCGGGAGGGCCGGCTAGCACAGATACGCAGTATTTT
TRBJ1-2 | - | - | TRBV19 | CASSIGHLRHYGYTF | TGTGCCAGTAGTATCGGACACCTCCGGCACTATGGCTACACCTTC
TRBJ2-7 | - | - | TRBV30 | CAWSWNGTDYEQYF | TGTGCCTGGAGTTGGAATGGGACTGACTACGAGCAGTACTTC
TRBJ2-4 | - | - | TRBV5-6 | CASSSPTDAKNIQYF | TGTGCCAGCAGCTCCCCGACGGACGCCAAAAACATTCAGTACTTC
TRBJ2-7 | - | TRBD1 | TRBV11-2 | CASSLETGTGSKQYF | TGTGCCAGCAGCTTAGAGACAGGGACAGGGTCTAAGCAGTACTTC
TRBJ1-5 | - | - | TRBV6-1 | CASSEGQDRTQPQHF | TGTGCCAGCAGTGAGGGTCAGGACCGTACTCAGCCCCAGCATTTT
TRBJ2-7 | - | - | TRBV15 | CATSRDGGPKDEQYF | TGTGCCACCAGCAGAGATGGAGGGCCAAAGGACGAGCAGTACTTC
TRBJ2-3 | - | - | TRBV29-1 | CSVEVLATDTQYF | TGCAGCGTTGAGGTTCTAGCCACGGATACGCAGTATTTT
TRBJ2-2 | - | TRBD1 | TRBV7-6 | CASSSYRGSLGELFF | TGTGCCAGCAGCTCCTACAGGGGTTCCCTCGGGGAGCTGTTTTTT
TRBJ1-2 | once | TRBD1 | TRBV9 | CASSVDPTGGLGYTF | TGTGCCAGCAGCGTGGATCCGACAGGGGGCCTTGGCTACACCTTC
TRBJ1-3 | - | - | TRBV9 | CASSAFGESGNTIYF | TGTGCCAGCAGCGCCTTCGGGGAATCGGGAAACACCATATATTTT
TRBJ2-3 | once | - | TRBV9 | CASSVGGSKGLQYF | TGTGCCAGCAGCGTAGGGGGATCCAAGGGACTGCAGTATTTT
TRBJ1-5 | - | TRBD1 | TRBV7-6 | CASSPQGSHQPQHF | TGTGCCAGCAGCCCACAGGGGAGCCATCAGCCCCAGCATTTT
TRBJ2-2 | - | TRBD1 | TRBV7-8 | CASSPRDRYTGELFF | TGTGCCAGCAGCCCCCGGGACAGATACACCGGGGAGCTGTTTTTT
TRBJ1-5 | once | - | TRBV19 | CASSISSGGGNQPQHF | TGTGCCAGTAGTATTTCGTCGGGAGGGGGAAATCAGCCCCAGCATTTT
TRBJ2-7 | - | - | TRBV6-2/TRBV6-3 | CASSQTRHEQYF | TGTGCCAGCAGCCAAACTAGGCATGAGCAGTACTTC
TRBJ2-3 | - | TRBD2 | TRBV27 | CASTQGLATDTQYF | TGTGCCAGCACCCAAGGACTAGCCACAGATACGCAGTATTTT
TRBJ2-3 | once | TRBD2 | TRBV11-2 | CASSLVAGGSFGSTDTQYF | TGTGCCAGCAGCTTAGTAGCGGGAGGGTCCTTTGGGAGCACAGATACGCAGTATTTT
TRBJ2-5 | - | TRBD1 | TRBV19 | CASSPDRGRETQYF | TGTGCCAGTAGTCCCGACAGGGGGCGGGAGACCCAGTACTTC
TRBJ2-3 | - | TRBD1 | TRBV7-3 | CASSSTGTATDTQYF | TGTGCCAGCAGCTCCACCGGGACAGCCACAGATACGCAGTATTTT
TRBJ2-1 | - | TRBD2 | TRBV20-1 | CSARGGGEQFF | TGCAGTGCTAGAGGGGGGGGAGAGCAGTTCTTC
TRBJ2-3 | - | - | TRBV25-1 | CASSERSPDTQYF | TGTGCCAGCAGTGAACGATCCCCAGATACGCAGTATTTT
TRBJ2-1 | - | - | TRBV20-1 | CSARFNEQFF | TGCAGTGCTAGGTTTAACGAGCAGTTCTTC
TRBJ2-3 | - | - | TRBV20-1 | CSAPHPPTQYF | TGCAGTGCGCCCCACCCCCCTACGCAGTATTTT
TRBJ1-2 | - | - | TRBV7-8 | CASSLASRSDGYTF | TGTGCCAGCAGCTTAGCGAGCCGGTCCGATGGCTACACCTTC
TRBJ1-4 | once | TRBD1 | TRBV7-9 | CASSTGQGPNEKLFF | TGTGCCAGCAGCACTGGACAGGGACCTAATGAAAAACTGTTTTTT
TRBJ2-1 | - | TRBD2 | TRBV27 | CASCGRADNEQFF | TGTGCCAGCTGCGGGAGGGCCGACAATGAGCAGTTCTTC
TRBJ1-2 | - | - | TRBV30 | CAWSVAGVGYTF | TGTGCCTGGAGTGTAGCAGGGGTTGGCTACACCTTC
TRBJ1-3 | - | - | TRBV19 | CASRDVQGTYDGNTIYF | TGTGCCAGTAGGGACGTACAGGGTACTTACGATGGAAACACCATATATTTT
TRBJ2-3 | - | - | TRBV19 | CASSSIQGATQYF | TGTGCCAGTAGTTCGATACAGGGTGCGACGCAGTATTTT
TRBJ2-1 | - | - | TRBV7-2 | CASSEDREGYNEQFF | TGTGCCAGCAGCGAAGACAGGGAGGGCTACAATGAGCAGTTCTTC
TRBJ1-2 | once | - | TRBV28 | CASSSTGHRMNYGYTF | TGTGCCAGCAGTTCGACTGGACACCGGATGAACTATGGCTACACCTTC
TRBJ1-1 | - | - | TRBV5-1 | CASSLAGENTEAFF | TGCGCCAGCAGCTTGGCGGGGGAGAACACTGAAGCTTTCTTT
TRBJ1-1 | - | - | TRBV6-5 | CASSSSTGHTEAFF | TGTGCCAGCAGTTCCTCAACAGGGCACACTGAAGCTTTCTTT
TRBJ1-1 | - | - | TRBV28 | CVAGGPNTEAFF | TGTGTCGCGGGGGGACCCAACACTGAAGCTTTCTTT
TRBJ2-3 | - | - | TRBV21-1 | CASSRRWGISADTQYF | TGTGCCAGCAGCAGGAGGTGGGGTATTTCGGCAGATACGCAGTATTTT
TRBJ1-1 | - | - | TRBV9 | CASSVLGGTEAFF | TGTGCCAGCAGCGTCTTGGGGGGGACTGAAGCTTTCTTT
TRBJ2-2 | - | - | TRBV10-3 | CAISEGVRDTGELFF | TGTGCCATCAGTGAGGGAGTCAGGGACACCGGGGAGCTGTTTTTT
TRBJ2-3 | - | - | TRBV3-1/TRBV3-2 | CASSQDKATQYF | TGTGCCAGCAGCCAAGATAAAGCTACGCAGTATTTT
TRBJ1-2 | - | - | TRBV10-3 | CAISDGGDRVYGYTF | TGTGCCATCAGTGATGGTGGGGATCGGGTCTATGGCTACACCTTC
TRBJ2-1 | - | - | TRBV19 | CASSTGRGPYNEQFF | TGTGCCAGTAGTACCGGCAGGGGACCCTACAATGAGCAGTTCTTC
TRBJ2-6 | - | TRBD1 | TRBV7-2 | CASSSIAGGNSGANVLTF | TGTGCCAGCAGCTCAATTGCAGGGGGTAACTCTGGGGCCAACGTCCTGACTTTC
TRBJ2-1 | - | TRBD2 | TRBV5-4 | CASSLTSGGDNEQFF | TGTGCCAGCAGCTTAACTAGCGGGGGGGACAATGAGCAGTTCTTC
TRBJ2-3 | once | - | TRBV10-3 | CAISGGARKYGTDTQYF | TGTGCCATCAGTGGAGGGGCGCGGAAATATGGCACAGATACGCAGTATTTT
TRBJ1-1 | few | - | TRBV7-9 | CASSLGQNTEAFF | TGTGCCAGCAGCTTAGGCCAGAACACTGAAGCTTTCTTT
TRBJ1-2 | - | - | TRBV24-1 | CATSSGDHYEYGYTF | TGTGCCACCTCCTCTGGGGACCACTACGAATATGGCTACACCTTC
TRBJ2-7 | - | - | TRBV6-5 | CASSDSNSYEQYF | TGTGCCAGCAGTGACTCTAACTCCTACGAGCAGTACTTC
TRBJ2-5 | - | - | TRBV18 | CASSPYTTLAETQYF | TGTGCCAGCTCACCTTATACCACCTTAGCAGAGACCCAGTACTTC
TRBJ2-7 | few | - | TRBV7-8 | CASSPRPRGAYEQYF | TGTGCCAGCAGCCCCCGTCCTCGTGGGGCCTACGAGCAGTACTTC
TRBJ2-7 | - | TRBD2 | TRBV20-1 | CSASTSSGSSPYEQYF | TGCAGTGCTAGTACCTCTAGCGGGAGCTCCCCCTACGAGCAGTACTTC
TRBJ2-7 | - | TRBD2 | TRBV4-2 | CASSQESSGAYEQYF | TGTGCCAGCAGCCAAGAGTCTAGCGGGGCCTACGAGCAGTACTTC
TRBJ2-7 | - | - | TRBV29-1 | CSVVGGPDAYSAYEQYF | TGCAGCGTTGTGGGGGGGCCTGACGCCTATTCCGCCTACGAGCAGTACTTC
TRBJ2-1 | - | TRBD2 | TRBV19 | CASRRASGGPYNEQFF | TGTGCCAGCCGTCGGGCTAGCGGGGGACCCTACAATGAGCAGTTCTTC
TRBJ2-5 | - | TRBD1 | TRBV29-1 | CSVGDREGGETQYF | TGCAGCGTGGGGGACAGGGAAGGGGGGGAGACCCAGTACTTC